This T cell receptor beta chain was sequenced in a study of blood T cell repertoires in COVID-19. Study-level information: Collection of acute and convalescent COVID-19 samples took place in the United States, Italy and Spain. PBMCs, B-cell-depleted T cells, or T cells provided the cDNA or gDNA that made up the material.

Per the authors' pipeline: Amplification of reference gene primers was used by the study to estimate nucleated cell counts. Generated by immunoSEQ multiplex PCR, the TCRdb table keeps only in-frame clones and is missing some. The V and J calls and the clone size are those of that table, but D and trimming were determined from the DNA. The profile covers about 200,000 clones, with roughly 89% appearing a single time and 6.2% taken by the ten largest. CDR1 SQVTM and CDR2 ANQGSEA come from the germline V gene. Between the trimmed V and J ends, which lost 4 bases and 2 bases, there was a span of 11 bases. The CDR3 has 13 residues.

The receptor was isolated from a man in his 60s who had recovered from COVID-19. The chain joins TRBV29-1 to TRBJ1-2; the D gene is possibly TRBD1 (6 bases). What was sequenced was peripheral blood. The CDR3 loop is CSVVVDRNYGYTF. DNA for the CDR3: TGCAGCGTTGTGGTCGACAGGAACTATGGCTACACCTTC.